The text below deals with one TCR beta chain. This sample is part of a study of blood T cell repertoires in COVID-19. Using immunoSEQ multiplex PCR, the repertoire was profiled, and TCRdb retains in-frame clones only, with some absent. The table lists about 81,000 clones, around 88% of them singletons. The CDR3 spans 13 residues. V was cut by 1 base and J by 6 bases, with 10 bases left in between. Germline-derived CDR1 and CDR2 are SEHNR and FQNEAQ (reference sequence). The sample taken for sequencing was PBMCs or T cells enriched from blood (not recorded which). V and J are TRBV7-9 and TRBJ2-7; D not resolved. The receptor was isolated from a woman in her 50s with acute COVID-19. DNA for the CDR3: TGTGCCAGCAGCTTAGAGTTCGGTGGCGAGCAGTACTTC. It encodes CASSLEFGGEQYF.